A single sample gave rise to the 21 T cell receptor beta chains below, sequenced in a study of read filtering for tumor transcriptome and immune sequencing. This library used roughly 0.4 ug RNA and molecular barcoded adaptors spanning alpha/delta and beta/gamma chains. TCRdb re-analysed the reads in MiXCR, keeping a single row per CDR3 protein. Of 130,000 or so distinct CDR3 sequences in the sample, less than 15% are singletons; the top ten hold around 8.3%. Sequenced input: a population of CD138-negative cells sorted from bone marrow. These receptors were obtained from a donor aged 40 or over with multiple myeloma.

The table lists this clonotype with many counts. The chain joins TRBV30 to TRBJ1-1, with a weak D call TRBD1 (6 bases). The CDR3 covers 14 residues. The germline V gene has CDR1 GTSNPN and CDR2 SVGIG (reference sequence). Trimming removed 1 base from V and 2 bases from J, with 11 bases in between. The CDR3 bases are TGTGCCTGGAGTGCTACAGGGTTTAACACTGAAGCTTTCTTT. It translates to CAWSATGFNTEAFF.

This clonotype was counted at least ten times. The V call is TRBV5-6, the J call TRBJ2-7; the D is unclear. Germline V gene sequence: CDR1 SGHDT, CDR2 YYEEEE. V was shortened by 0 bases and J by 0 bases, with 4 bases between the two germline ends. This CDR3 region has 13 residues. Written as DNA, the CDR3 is TGTGCCAGCAGCTTGGAGGACTCCTACGAGCAGTACTTC. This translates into CASSLEDSYEQYF.

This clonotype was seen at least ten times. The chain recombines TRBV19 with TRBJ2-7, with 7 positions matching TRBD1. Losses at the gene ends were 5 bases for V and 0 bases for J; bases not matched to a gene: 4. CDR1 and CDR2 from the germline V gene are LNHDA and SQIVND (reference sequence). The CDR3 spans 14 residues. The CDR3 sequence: CASSPGTASYEQYF. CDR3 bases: TGTGCCAGTAGTCCGGGGACAGCCTCCTACGAGCAGTACTTC.

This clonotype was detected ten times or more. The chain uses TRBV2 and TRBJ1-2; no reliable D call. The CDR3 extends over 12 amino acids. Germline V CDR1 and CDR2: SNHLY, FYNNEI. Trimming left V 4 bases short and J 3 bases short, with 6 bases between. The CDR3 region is CASSANYYGYTF. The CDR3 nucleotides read TGTGCCAGCAGTGCCAACTACTATGGCTACACCTTC.

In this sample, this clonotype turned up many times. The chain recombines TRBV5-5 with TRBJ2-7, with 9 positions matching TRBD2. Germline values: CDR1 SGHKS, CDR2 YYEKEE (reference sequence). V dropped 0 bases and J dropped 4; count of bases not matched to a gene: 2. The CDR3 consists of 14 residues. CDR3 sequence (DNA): TGTGCCAGCAGCTTGGTACTAGCGGGTTACGAGCAGTACTTC. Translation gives CASSLVLAGYEQYF.

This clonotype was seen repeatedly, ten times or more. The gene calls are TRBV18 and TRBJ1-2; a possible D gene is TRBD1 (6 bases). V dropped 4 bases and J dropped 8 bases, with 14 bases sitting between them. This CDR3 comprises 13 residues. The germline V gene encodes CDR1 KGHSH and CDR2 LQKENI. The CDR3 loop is CASSLAGENGYTF. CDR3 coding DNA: TGTGCCAGCTCACTGGCAGGGGAGAACGGCTACACCTTC.

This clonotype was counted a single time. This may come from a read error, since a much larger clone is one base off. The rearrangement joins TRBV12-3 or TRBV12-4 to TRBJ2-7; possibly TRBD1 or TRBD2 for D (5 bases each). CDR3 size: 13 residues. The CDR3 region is CASSLSGPYAQYF. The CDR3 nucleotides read TGTGCCAGCAGTTTGTCGGGGCCTTACGCGCAGTACTTC.

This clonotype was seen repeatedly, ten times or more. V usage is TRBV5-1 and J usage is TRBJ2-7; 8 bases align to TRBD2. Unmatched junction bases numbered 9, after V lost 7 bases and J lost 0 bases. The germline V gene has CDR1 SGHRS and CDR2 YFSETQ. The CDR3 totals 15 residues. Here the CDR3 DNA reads TGCGCCAGCGCCCGGAGCGGGAGTGACTCCTACGAGCAGTACTTC. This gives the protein CASARSGSDSYEQYF.

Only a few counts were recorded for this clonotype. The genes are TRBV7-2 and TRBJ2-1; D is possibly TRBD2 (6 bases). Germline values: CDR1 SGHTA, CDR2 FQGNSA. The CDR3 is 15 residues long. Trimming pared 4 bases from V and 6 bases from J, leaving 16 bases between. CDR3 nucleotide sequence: TGTGCCAGCAGCTCAACCCCGGGACTCCCCAATGAGCAGTTCTTC. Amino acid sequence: CASSSTPGLPNEQFF.

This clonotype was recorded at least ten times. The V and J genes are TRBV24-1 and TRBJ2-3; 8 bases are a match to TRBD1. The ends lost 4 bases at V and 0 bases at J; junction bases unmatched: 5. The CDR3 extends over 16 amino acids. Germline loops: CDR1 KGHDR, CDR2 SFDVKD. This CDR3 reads CATSEPYRGSTDTQYF. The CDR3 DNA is TGTGCCACCAGTGAACCCTACAGGGGGAGCACAGATACGCAGTATTTT.

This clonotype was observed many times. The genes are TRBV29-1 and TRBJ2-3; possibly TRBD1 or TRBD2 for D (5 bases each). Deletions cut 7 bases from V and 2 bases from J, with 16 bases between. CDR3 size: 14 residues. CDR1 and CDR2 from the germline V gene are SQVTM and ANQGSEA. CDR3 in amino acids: CSAHRDRNTDTQYF. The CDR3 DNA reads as TGCAGCGCTCACCGGGACCGAAACACAGATACGCAGTATTTT.

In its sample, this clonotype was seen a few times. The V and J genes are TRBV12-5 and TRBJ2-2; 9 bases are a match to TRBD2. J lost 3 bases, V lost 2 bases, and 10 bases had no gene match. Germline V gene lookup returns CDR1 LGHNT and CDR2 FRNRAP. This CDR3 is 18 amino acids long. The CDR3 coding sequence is TGTGCTAGTGGTTTGAAGGTTAGCGGGAGAGGGGACACCGGGGAGCTGTTTTTT. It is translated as CASGLKVSGRGDTGELFF.

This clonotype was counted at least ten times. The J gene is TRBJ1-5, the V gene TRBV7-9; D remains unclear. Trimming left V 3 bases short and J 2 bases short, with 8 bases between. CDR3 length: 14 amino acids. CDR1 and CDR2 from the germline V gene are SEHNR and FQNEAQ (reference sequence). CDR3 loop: CASSLSSGNQPQHF. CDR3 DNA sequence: TGTGCCAGCAGCTTGTCGTCGGGCAATCAGCCCCAGCATTTT.

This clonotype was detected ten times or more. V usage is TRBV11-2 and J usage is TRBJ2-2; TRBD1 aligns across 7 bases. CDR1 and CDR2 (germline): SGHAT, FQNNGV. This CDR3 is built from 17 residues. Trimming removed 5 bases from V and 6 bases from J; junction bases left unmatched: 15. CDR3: CASSPRTGAGFAGELFF. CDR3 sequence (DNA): TGTGCCAGCAGCCCCCGGACAGGAGCCGGCTTCGCCGGGGAGCTGTTTTTT.

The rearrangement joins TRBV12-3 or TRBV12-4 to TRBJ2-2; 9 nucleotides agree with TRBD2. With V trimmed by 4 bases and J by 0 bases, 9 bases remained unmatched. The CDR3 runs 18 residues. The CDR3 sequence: CASSSEAGGLSNTGELFF. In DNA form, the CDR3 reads TGTGCCAGCAGTTCAGAAGCGGGAGGCCTATCGAACACCGGGGAGCTGTTTTTT.

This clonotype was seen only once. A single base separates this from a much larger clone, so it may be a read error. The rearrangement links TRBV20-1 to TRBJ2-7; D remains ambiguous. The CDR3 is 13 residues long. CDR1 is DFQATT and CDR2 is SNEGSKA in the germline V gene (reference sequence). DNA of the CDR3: TGCAGTGCTAGAGATTTTAGAGGCTACGAGCGGTACTTC. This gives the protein CSARDFRGYERYF.

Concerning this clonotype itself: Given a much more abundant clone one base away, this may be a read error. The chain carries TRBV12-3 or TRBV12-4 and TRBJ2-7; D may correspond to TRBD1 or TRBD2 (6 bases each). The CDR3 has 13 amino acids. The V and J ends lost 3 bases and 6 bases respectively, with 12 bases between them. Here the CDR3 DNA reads TGTGCCAGCAGTTTCTGGGGGCGGGGCGAGCAGTACTTC. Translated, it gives CASSFWGRGEQYF.

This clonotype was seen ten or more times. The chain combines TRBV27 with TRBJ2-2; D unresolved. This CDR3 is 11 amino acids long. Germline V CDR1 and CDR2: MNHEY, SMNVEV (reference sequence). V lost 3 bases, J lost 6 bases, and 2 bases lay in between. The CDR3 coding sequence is TGTGCCAGCAGTTTGGCCGGGGAGCTGTTTTTT. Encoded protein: CASSLAGELFF.

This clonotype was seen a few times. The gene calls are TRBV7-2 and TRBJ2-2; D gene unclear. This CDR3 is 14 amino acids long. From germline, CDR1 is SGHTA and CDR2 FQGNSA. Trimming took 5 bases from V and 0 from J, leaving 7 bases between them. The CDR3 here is CASSPHTNTGELFF. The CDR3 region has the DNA TGTGCCAGCAGCCCCCATACGAACACCGGGGAGCTGTTTTTT.

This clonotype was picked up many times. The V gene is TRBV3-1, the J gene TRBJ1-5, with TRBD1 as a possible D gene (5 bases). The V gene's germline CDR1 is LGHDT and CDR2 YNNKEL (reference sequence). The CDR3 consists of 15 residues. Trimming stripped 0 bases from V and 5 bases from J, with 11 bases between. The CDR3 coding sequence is TGTGCCAGCAGCCAAGATGGGGGAGATTATCAGCCCCAGCATTTT. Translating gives CASSQDGGDYQPQHF.

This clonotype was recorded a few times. CDR3 sequence: CASSLLLAGANNEQFF. The CDR3 bases are TGTGCCAGCAGCTTGCTACTAGCGGGGGCTAACAATGAGCAGTTCTTC. The genes are TRBV5-6 and TRBJ2-1; TRBD2 aligns across 11 bases. Germline V gene lookup returns CDR1 SGHDT and CDR2 YYEEEE. CDR3 length: 16 amino acids. With 1 base clipped from V and 5 bases from J, the junction kept 5 bases outside the gene matches.